This entry describes one TCR beta chain. This specimen belongs to a study of blood T cell repertoires in COVID-19. V lost 2 bases and J lost 14, with 17 bases in between. This CDR3 has 14 amino acids. Per germline, CDR1 SGDLS and CDR2 YYNGEE. Some clones are missing from TCRdb's copy, which holds only in-frame ones; the method was immunoSEQ multiplex PCR. The sample has fewer than 700,000 clones, about 88% seen once. The J gene is TRBJ1-6, the V gene TRBV9, with TRBD1 as a possible D gene (6 bases). The sequenced sample was peripheral blood. The receptor was isolated from a woman aged 50 to 60 with COVID-19, enrolled during active disease. The CDR3 sequence is CASSVGGRPGALHF. CDR3 DNA: TGTGCCAGCAGCGTGGGGGGGCGGCCGGGGGCCCTCCACTTT.